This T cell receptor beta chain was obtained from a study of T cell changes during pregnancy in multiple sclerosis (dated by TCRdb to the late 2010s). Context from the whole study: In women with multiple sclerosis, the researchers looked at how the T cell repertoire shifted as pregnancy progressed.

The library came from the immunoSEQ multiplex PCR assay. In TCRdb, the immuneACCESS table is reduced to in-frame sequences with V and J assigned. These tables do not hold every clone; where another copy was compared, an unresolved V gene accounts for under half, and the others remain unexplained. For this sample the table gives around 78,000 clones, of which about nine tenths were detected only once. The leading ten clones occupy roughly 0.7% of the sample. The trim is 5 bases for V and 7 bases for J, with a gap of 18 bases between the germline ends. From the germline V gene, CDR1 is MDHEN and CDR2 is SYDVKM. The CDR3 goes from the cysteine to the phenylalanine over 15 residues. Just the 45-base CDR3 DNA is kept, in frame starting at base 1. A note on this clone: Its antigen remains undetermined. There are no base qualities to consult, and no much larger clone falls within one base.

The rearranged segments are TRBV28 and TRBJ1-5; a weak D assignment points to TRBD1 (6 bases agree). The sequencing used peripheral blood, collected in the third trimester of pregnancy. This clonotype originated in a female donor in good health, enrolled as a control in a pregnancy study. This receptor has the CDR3 CASSGDRLLFQPQHF. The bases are TGTGCCAGCAGTGGTGACAGGTTACTGTTCCAGCCCCAGCATTTT.